This passage covers 14 T cell receptor beta chains from one sample sequenced in a study of cytomegalovirus exposure and HLA in healthy donors. Measured with immunoSEQ multiplex PCR; TCRdb has only the in-frame clones, and not every one. The data show 150,000 or so clones, about 87% seen once. Sample: PBMCs. The origin of the receptors is a woman aged 25 to 39 in good health and CMV-seropositive.

This clone was recorded at least ten times. The chain is built from TRBV28 and TRBJ2-7; weak D call: TRBD1 (6 bases). CDR3 length equals 14 residues. V lost 8 bases to trimming and J lost 3 bases, with 17 bases between them. Germline V gene lookup returns CDR1 MDHEN and CDR2 SYDVKM. The CDR3 spells CASGPGDTHYEQYF. CDR3 sequence (DNA): TGTGCCAGCGGTCCCGGGGACACCCACTACGAGCAGTACTTC.

The CDR3 DNA is TGTGCCACCAGCAGAGAAGCGGGACAGGGCTACGAGCAGTACTTC. The encoded protein is CATSREAGQGYEQYF. The chain recombines TRBV15 with TRBJ2-7; 9 bases are shared with TRBD1. This CDR3 region has 15 residues. Germline CDR1 and CDR2: LNHNV and YYDKDF (reference sequence). Unmatched junction bases numbered 3, after V lost 0 bases and J lost 3 bases.

The rearrangement uses TRBV6-1 and TRBJ1-4; D perhaps matches TRBD1 (6 bases). V was clipped by 4 bases and J by 3 bases, with 12 bases between them. Per the germline V gene, CDR1 is MNHNS and CDR2 is SASEGT. CDR3 size: 15 residues. Here the CDR3 reads CASSALGASNEKLFF. DNA of the CDR3: TGTGCCAGCAGTGCCTTGGGGGCCTCTAATGAAAAACTGTTTTTT.

The chain carries TRBV28 and TRBJ2-6; D unclear. Germline lookup yields CDR1 MDHEN and CDR2 SYDVKM. The CDR3 contains 13 residues. V shed 6 bases and J shed 2 bases, with 5 bases lying between them. The CDR3 reads CASRAPGANVLTF. The CDR3 DNA follows: TGTGCCAGCAGGGCCCCTGGGGCCAACGTCCTGACTTTC.

V is TRBV27 and J is TRBJ2-1, with D perhaps TRBD1 (6 bases). CDR1 and CDR2 (germline): MNHEY, SMNVEV (reference sequence). The germline V and J ends were trimmed by 3 bases and 5 bases, with 14 bases remaining between them. The CDR3 is 15 residues long. CDR3 loop: CASSFFWDINNEQFF. Here the CDR3 DNA reads TGTGCCAGCAGTTTTTTTTGGGACATAAACAATGAGCAGTTCTTC.

The rearrangement links TRBV28 to TRBJ1-2, with TRBD1 matching 9 bases. This CDR3 is built from 15 residues. The germline gives CDR1 MDHEN, CDR2 SYDVKM. Trimming cost V 6 bases and J 7 bases; bases outside gene matches: 12. CDR3 DNA: TGTGCCAGCAGCCAGGACAGGGGAGGGTCAAGTGGCTACACCTTC. Its translation: CASSQDRGGSSGYTF.

The gene calls are TRBV5-1 and TRBJ2-7; 8 nucleotides match TRBD2. The CDR3 is 17 residues long. J was trimmed by 4 bases and V by 4 bases; bases with no gene match: 16. The germline gives CDR1 SGHRS, CDR2 YFSETQ. CDR3 DNA: TGCGCCAGCAGCCTCGGACTAGCCGACCTAGATTTATACGAGCAGTACTTC. It yields the protein CASSLGLADLDLYEQYF.

The chain recombines TRBV19 with TRBJ1-2; perhaps TRBD1 as D (5 bases). Germline loops: CDR1 LNHDA, CDR2 SQIVND (reference sequence). This CDR3 contains 14 residues. The ends were cut back, 5 bases at V and 5 bases at J, with 15 bases in the middle. The CDR3 region is CASSFPGSRYGYTF. CDR3 nucleotide sequence: TGTGCCAGTAGTTTCCCAGGGTCAAGGTATGGCTACACCTTC.

This clone occurred a few times. The V and J genes are TRBV11-2 and TRBJ2-7; 7 bases align to TRBD2. In germline, CDR1 is SGHAT, CDR2 FQNNGV. The CDR3 sequence is 15 residues long. V shed 5 bases, J shed 3 bases, and the junction held 10 bases outside the gene matches. The chain's CDR3 is CASSKGRRGIYEQYF. In nucleotides, the CDR3 is TGTGCCAGCAGCAAAGGAAGGCGGGGGATCTACGAGCAGTACTTC.

The V call is TRBV28, the J call TRBJ1-2, with D uncertain. Germline V CDR1 and CDR2: MDHEN, SYDVKM. The CDR3 consists of 15 residues. V lost 8 bases, J lost 4 bases, and 20 bases lay in between. The CDR3 coding sequence is TGTGCCAGCGGGTTGAGCGGGCGCAGATCCTATGGCTACACCTTC. This gives the protein CASGLSGRRSYGYTF.

The gene calls are TRBV13 and TRBJ1-2; possible D gene TRBD1, 6 bases. CDR3 size: 13 residues. Trimming removed 1 base at V and 7 bases at J, with 10 bases between. CDR1 is PRHDT, CDR2 FYEKMQ, per germline (reference sequence). CDR3 sequence reads: CASSLAGGGGYTF. The CDR3 DNA reads TGTGCCAGCAGCTTAGCGGGGGGCGGTGGCTACACCTTC.

In its sample, this clone was seen once. The CDR3 nucleotides are TGTGCCAGCAGCTTAGATGGTGGCAGGGCTAATTCTTACGAGCAGTACTTC. Amino acid sequence: CASSLDGGRANSYEQYF. The chain is built from TRBV11-2 and TRBJ2-7; TRBD1 is a possible D gene (5 bases). The germline V gene has CDR1 SGHAT and CDR2 FQNNGV. V lost 0 bases and J lost 4, with 19 bases in between. The CDR3 consists of 17 residues.

The CDR3 reads CASSLGPRVQQPQHF. In DNA form, the CDR3 reads TGTGCCAGCAGCCTCGGGCCCAGGGTTCAACAGCCCCAGCATTTT. This chain links TRBV5-5 with TRBJ1-5; tentatively, D is TRBD1 (5 bases). Germline CDR1 SGHKS, CDR2 YYEKEE (reference sequence). The CDR3 spans 15 residues. The V end lost 4 bases, the J end lost 7 bases, and 18 bases lay between the germline ends.

The sample holds one count of this clone. The V call is TRBV11-2, the J call TRBJ2-2; D unresolved. This CDR3 contains 14 residues. Trimming removed 2 bases at V and 6 bases at J, with 10 bases between. CDR1 SGHAT and CDR2 FQNNGV come from the germline V gene. The chain's CDR3 is CASSLLADPGELFF. The CDR3 DNA is TGTGCCAGCAGCTTATTGGCCGATCCCGGGGAGCTGTTTTTT.